One and the same sample provided the 32 T cell receptor beta chains below, sequenced in a study of blood T cell repertoires in COVID-19 (dated by TCRdb to 2020 to 2021). The library was made by the immunoSEQ multiplex PCR assay. TCRdb's version of the immuneACCESS table is confined to in-frame rearrangements and falls short of the full clone set. An unresolved V gene accounts for under half of the shortfall where checked; the remainder is of unknown origin. The sample profile shows some 120,000 clones; approximately 89% of them were found once. The ten largest account for 4.5% of the sample. The specimen was peripheral blood. Receptors were obtained from a man aged 40-49 years with acute or convalescent COVID-19.

V gene TRBV6-1 combines with J gene TRBJ2-7; D is perhaps TRBD1 (6 bases). The CDR3 sequence is 11 residues long. The germline V and J ends were trimmed by 3 bases and 7 bases, with 7 bases remaining between them. Looked up from germline, CDR1 is MNHNS and CDR2 is SASEGT. CDR3 in amino acids: CASSETGEQYF. The CDR3 DNA reads as TGTGCCAGCAGTGAGACAGGAGAGCAGTACTTC.

This chain links TRBV5-1 with TRBJ2-3; 9 nucleotides line up with TRBD2. Losses at the gene ends were 5 bases for V and 2 bases for J; bases not matched to a gene: 3. Per the germline V gene, CDR1 is SGHRS and CDR2 is YFSETQ. The CDR3 totals 14 residues. For the CDR3, the DNA is TGCGCCAGCAGGACTAGCGGAACCACAGATACGCAGTATTTT. Protein product: CASRTSGTTDTQYF.

This clone was seen only a few times. The chain couples TRBV2 to TRBJ1-6; D is perhaps TRBD1 (5 bases). Germline-derived CDR1 and CDR2 are SNHLY and FYNNEI. Trimming pared 3 bases from V and 10 bases from J, leaving 10 bases between. The CDR3 spans 13 residues. The DNA for the CDR3 is TGTGCCAGCAGTGACTGGGGCAGCTCACCCCTCCACTTT. Translating it yields CASSDWGSSPLHF.

This chain links TRBV6-5 with TRBJ2-7; TRBD1 matches 9 bases. Looked up from germline, CDR1 is MNHEY and CDR2 is SVGAGI. V was clipped by 5 bases and J by 4 bases; unmatched bases: 6. The CDR3 is 14 residues long. The CDR3 bases are TGTGCCAGCAGTCGGGACAGGGCCTTTTACGAGCAGTACTTC. Encoded protein: CASSRDRAFYEQYF.

This chain links TRBV5-4 with TRBJ2-1, with 11 positions matching TRBD2. Germline CDR1 is SGHNT and CDR2 is YYREEE (reference sequence). CDR3 size: 16 residues. The junction had 3 bases not matched to a gene; V was cut back by 0 bases and J by 4 bases. In nucleotides, the CDR3 is TGTGCCAGCAGCTTGGCGGGACTAGCGGTTTACAATGAGCAGTTCTTC. Translating gives CASSLAGLAVYNEQFF. The full variable domain, with the rest looked up from reference TRBV5-4 and TRBJ2-1, is ETGVTQSPTHLIKTRGQQVTLRCSSQSGHNTVSWYQQALGQGPQFIFQYYREEENGRGNFPPRFSGLQFPNYSSELNVNALELDDSALYLCASSLAGLAVYNEQFFGPGTRLTVL.

The gene calls are TRBV5-6 and TRBJ1-2; 9 bases agree with TRBD1. The CDR3 is 14 residues long. Germline V gives CDR1 SGHDT, CDR2 YYEEEE. Unmatched junction bases numbered 5, after V lost 0 bases and J lost 8 bases. The CDR3 spells CASSLVQGARGYTF. The CDR3 coding sequence is TGTGCCAGCAGCTTGGTACAGGGGGCTAGAGGCTACACCTTC.

The rearrangement joins TRBV5-1 to TRBJ2-5; the D gene is possibly TRBD2 (5 bases). V was trimmed by 4 bases and J by 5 bases, leaving 15 bases between them. The V gene's germline CDR1 is SGHRS and CDR2 YFSETQ. CDR3 length: 14 residues. This chain's CDR3 is CASSLTSTGETQYF. In DNA, the CDR3 is TGCGCCAGCAGCCTTACTTCGACGGGGGAGACCCAGTACTTC.

V and J are TRBV27 and TRBJ2-7, with D possibly matching TRBD2 (5 bases). CDR3 length: 15 residues. V was trimmed by 5 bases and J by 0 bases, leaving 14 bases between them. Germline-derived CDR1 and CDR2 are MNHEY and SMNVEV (reference sequence). The CDR3 is CASSTQDSSSYEQYF. For the CDR3, the DNA is TGTGCCAGCAGTACCCAGGACTCAAGCTCCTACGAGCAGTACTTC.

The CDR3 DNA reads TGTGCCAGCAGCTTTGGAGACAGGGGGACCGAAAAACTGTTTTTT. Amino acids: CASSFGDRGTEKLFF. This sequence joins TRBV5-6 and TRBJ1-4, with 9 bases matching TRBD1. Germline V CDR1 and CDR2: SGHDT, YYEEEE. The CDR3 contains 15 residues. After removal of 2 bases from V and 8 bases from J, the junction contained 7 bases not matched to a gene.

The chain combines TRBV6-6 with TRBJ2-2; D gene unclear. CDR1 and CDR2 (germline): MNHNY, SVGAGI (reference sequence). Trimming left V 7 bases short and J 0 bases short, with 15 bases between. The CDR3 length is 16 residues. The CDR3 reads CASTPSGSSNTGELFF. The DNA for the CDR3 is TGTGCCAGCACCCCAAGTGGCTCTTCGAACACCGGGGAGCTGTTTTTT.

This clone was found a few times. The chain combines TRBV7-2 with TRBJ1-2; tentative D call: TRBD1 (5 bases). Trimming removed 1 base at V and 11 bases at J, with 8 bases between. The CDR3 has 11 amino acids. Germline CDR1 reads SGHTA; CDR2 reads FQGNSA. DNA of the CDR3: TGTGCCAGCAGCTTAGGGGGCAGATACACCTTC. It encodes CASSLGGRYTF.

J is TRBJ2-1 and V is TRBV19; no clear D. V lost 7 bases and J 5 bases, leaving 21 bases between the germline ends. This CDR3 has 16 amino acids. CDR1 and CDR2 (germline): LNHDA, SQIVND (reference sequence). CDR3 nucleotide sequence: TGTGCCAGTAATCCAAGGCGGCCAGTCACCCACAATGAGCAGTTCTTC. It encodes CASNPRRPVTHNEQFF.

V usage is TRBV11-3 and J usage is TRBJ2-5, with 13 bases that match TRBD2. This CDR3 contains 15 residues. The V gene end was trimmed by 8 bases and the J gene end by 6 bases; junction bases not matched to a gene: 9. Germline CDR1 and CDR2: SGHNT and YENEEA. Here the CDR3 reads CASSRTSGSGKTQYF. The CDR3 DNA reads TGTGCCAGCTCCCGGACTAGCGGGAGTGGAAAGACCCAGTACTTC.

This chain joins TRBV6-2 or TRBV6-3 and TRBJ2-2, with TRBD2 matching over 9 bases. V lost 2 bases to trimming and J lost 4 bases; unmatched junction nucleotides: 2. CDR3 size: 15 residues. The germline V gene has CDR1 MNHEY and CDR2 SVGEGT. The CDR3 spells CASSYLSGGTGELFF. Here the CDR3 DNA reads TGTGCCAGCAGTTACCTTAGCGGGGGCACCGGGGAGCTGTTTTTT.

This chain connects TRBV28 to TRBJ1-1, with 8 bases matching TRBD1. Trimming took 2 bases from V and 11 from J; bases not matched to a gene: 13. Germline V gene data show CDR1 as MDHEN and CDR2 as SYDVKM. CDR3 size: 15 residues. CDR3 DNA: TGTGCCAGCAGTTTACCCGACAGGGGTCTCTCTCTGGCTTTCTTT. It codes for CASSLPDRGLSLAFF.

V is TRBV6-2 or TRBV6-3 and J is TRBJ2-4; tentatively, D is TRBD2 (5 bases). The CDR3 totals 18 residues. Germline V gene sequence: CDR1 MNHEY, CDR2 SVGEGT. Trimming left V 0 bases short and J 0 bases short, with 15 bases between. CDR3: CASSYSMGSPLAKNIQYF. As DNA, the CDR3 is TGTGCCAGCAGTTACTCGATGGGGAGCCCTCTAGCCAAAAACATTCAGTACTTC.

The gene calls are TRBV2 and TRBJ2-1; 7 bases line up with TRBD2. Germline CDR1 SNHLY, CDR2 FYNNEI. The CDR3 has 16 residues. With 5 bases clipped from V and 2 bases from J, the junction kept 9 bases outside the gene matches. CDR3 in amino acids: CASSSLPSGTYNEQFF. CDR3 nucleotide sequence: TGTGCCAGCAGTTCCCTCCCCAGCGGGACCTACAATGAGCAGTTCTTC.

This rearrangement joins TRBV19 to TRBJ2-7; 9 bases match TRBD2. Trimming at V came to 5 bases and at J to 4 bases, leaving 9 bases not matched to a gene. The CDR3 has 15 residues. Per germline, CDR1 LNHDA and CDR2 SQIVND (reference sequence). In DNA, the CDR3 is TGTGCCAGTAGTTCCTCTAGCGGGGTAGGTTACGAGCAGTACTTC. Translating gives CASSSSSGVGYEQYF. The entire variable domain, with the rest obtained from reference TRBV19 and TRBJ2-7, is as follows: DGGITQSPKYLFRKEGQNVTLSCEQNLNHDAMYWYRQDPGQGLRLIYYSQIVNDFQKGDIAEGYSVSREKKESFPLTVTSAQKNPTAFYLCASSSSSGVGYEQYFGPGTRLTVT.

The genes are TRBV9 and TRBJ2-7, with a possible D match to TRBD1 (6 bases). The CDR3 totals 15 residues. Trimming left V 0 bases short and J 1 base short, with 11 bases between. Germline loops: CDR1 SGDLS, CDR2 YYNGEE. CDR3 region: CASSVGDMGSYEQYF. The CDR3 nucleotides are TGTGCCAGCAGCGTAGGGGACATGGGTTCCTACGAGCAGTACTTC.

CDR3 sequence (DNA): TGCGCCAGCAGCTTGGCCGGGGCGGGAGGAAACACCATATATTTT. As protein: CASSLAGAGGNTIYF. The V call is TRBV5-1, the J call TRBJ1-3; tentatively, D is TRBD1 (5 bases). V lost 0 bases and J lost 4, with 11 bases in between. Germline V gene data show CDR1 as SGHRS and CDR2 as YFSETQ. This CDR3 spans 15 amino acids.

The chain employs TRBV7-3 and TRBJ1-2; D remains unclear. Germline V gene sequence: CDR1 SGHTA, CDR2 FQGTGA. This CDR3 has 13 residues. V lost 5 bases to trimming and J lost 5 bases, with 12 bases between them. CDR3 region: CASSPSEDYGYTF. CDR3 DNA sequence: TGTGCCAGCAGCCCAAGCGAGGATTATGGCTACACCTTC.

This clone was seen a handful of times. The chain has TRBV5-1 and TRBJ1-5; D gene uncertain. This CDR3 has 13 residues. Between the trimmed V and J ends, which lost 0 bases and 5 bases, there was a span of 6 bases. In germline, CDR1 is SGHRS, CDR2 YFSETQ. The CDR3 reads CASSLASHQPQHF. Here the CDR3 DNA reads TGCGCCAGCAGCTTGGCCTCTCATCAGCCCCAGCATTTT. Filled out from reference TRBV5-1 and TRBJ1-5, the complete variable domain reads KAGVTQTPRYLIKTRGQQVTLSCSPISGHRSVSWYQQTPGQGLQFLFEYFSETQRNKGNFPGRFSGRQFSNSRSEMNVSTLELGDSALYLCASSLASHQPQHFGDGTRLSIL.

This chain joins TRBV30 and TRBJ2-7; 8 nucleotides line up with TRBD1. This CDR3 region has 13 residues. V lost 5 bases, J lost 5 bases, and 8 bases stayed unmatched. The germline gives CDR1 GTSNPN, CDR2 SVGIG (reference sequence). The CDR3 sequence: CAWGPGQVDEQYF. In nucleotides, the CDR3 is TGTGCCTGGGGACCGGGACAGGTGGACGAGCAGTACTTC.

In its sample, this clone was seen a few times. The V gene is TRBV11-3, the J gene TRBJ2-7; 12 bases map to TRBD2. After removal of 1 base from V and 2 bases from J, the junction contained 0 bases not matched to a gene. The CDR3 totals 15 residues. Germline V lookup: CDR1 SGHNT, CDR2 YENEEA. The CDR3 DNA reads as TGTGCCAGCAGCTTAGGGACTAGCGGGGCCTACGAGCAGTACTTC. Protein sequence: CASSLGTSGAYEQYF.

Here the CDR3 reads CASSSLEAPNEKLFF. In DNA form, the CDR3 reads TGTGCCAGCAGCTCACTTGAAGCCCCCAATGAAAAACTGTTTTTT. The genes are TRBV5-6 and TRBJ1-4; D is undetermined. The length of the CDR3 is 15 residues. V was shortened by 3 bases and J by 5 bases, with 14 bases between the two germline ends. Germline lookup yields CDR1 SGHDT and CDR2 YYEEEE. Full variable domain (outside the CDR3, taken from reference TRBV5-6 and TRBJ1-4): DAGVTQSPTHLIKTRGQQVTLRCSPKSGHDTVSWYQQALGQGPQFIFQYYEEEERQRGNFPDRFSGHQFPNYSSELNVNALLLGDSALYLCASSSLEAPNEKLFFGSGTQLSVL.

J is TRBJ2-2 and V is TRBV6-5; D not certain. This CDR3 comprises 15 residues. Deletions cut 8 bases from V and 1 base from J, with 14 bases between. Germline V CDR1 and CDR2: MNHEY, SVGAGI. CDR3 residues: CASSRTLVNTGELFF. The DNA of the CDR3 is TGTGCCAGCTCCCGCACTTTAGTGAACACCGGGGAGCTGTTTTTT.

CDR3: CASSLGQGRNTIYF. The DNA of the CDR3 is TGTGCCAGCAGCTTGGGACAGGGAAGAAACACCATATATTTT. This chain uses TRBV7-2 with TRBJ1-3, with 9 bases that match TRBD1. The CDR3 extends over 14 amino acids. J was trimmed by 5 bases and V by 3 bases; bases with no gene match: 2. CDR1 and CDR2 (germline): SGHTA, FQGNSA.

This chain links TRBV5-4 with TRBJ1-6; 8 bases match TRBD1. The ends lost 1 base at V and 8 bases at J; junction bases unmatched: 5. The CDR3 spans 15 residues. Germline loops: CDR1 SGHNT, CDR2 YYREEE (reference sequence). CDR3 loop: CASSLSSGGDSPLHF. The CDR3 DNA follows: TGTGCCAGCAGCTTGTCGTCAGGGGGCGATTCACCCCTCCACTTT.

This sequence joins TRBV30 and TRBJ1-2; the D gene is possibly TRBD1 (5 bases). The length of the CDR3 is 13 residues. V was trimmed by 3 bases and J by 4 bases, leaving 12 bases between them. Per germline, CDR1 GTSNPN and CDR2 SVGIG (reference sequence). CDR3 amino acids: CAWSEQAIYGYTF. The DNA for the CDR3 is TGTGCCTGGAGCGAACAGGCGATCTATGGCTACACCTTC.

V gene TRBV19 combines with J gene TRBJ2-3; D not certain. The V and J ends lost 4 bases and 2 bases respectively, with 7 bases between them. From germline, CDR1 is LNHDA and CDR2 SQIVND (reference sequence). The CDR3 is 13 amino acids. The DNA for the CDR3 is TGTGCCAGTAGTAATGTCAACACAGATACGCAGTATTTT. Amino acid sequence: CASSNVNTDTQYF.

The chain couples TRBV7-9 to TRBJ2-3; D might be TRBD2 (5 bases). V lost 2 bases, J lost 4 bases, and 13 bases lay in between. Germline assignment: CDR1 SEHNR and CDR2 FQNEAQ (reference sequence). CDR3 size: 15 residues. The CDR3 protein is CASSLYTLAADTQYF. CDR3 in DNA: TGTGCCAGCAGCTTATATACGCTAGCAGCAGATACGCAGTATTTT.

The V call is TRBV7-9, the J call TRBJ1-3; D perhaps matches TRBD1 (5 bases). CDR1 SEHNR and CDR2 FQNEAQ come from the germline V gene (reference sequence). V shed 7 bases and J shed 8 bases, with 21 bases lying between them. The length of the CDR3 is 15 residues. The CDR3 DNA sequence: TGTGCCAGCACCCCGGGGGTCGGGGAAGGAGACACCATATATTTT. Translation: CASTPGVGEGDTIYF. The full variable domain, its missing parts supplied by reference TRBV7-9 and TRBJ1-3, is DTGVSQNPRHKITKRGQNVTFRCDPISEHNRLYWYRQTLGQGPEFLTYFQNEAQLEKSRLLSDRFSAERPKGSFSTLEIQRTEQGDSAMYLCASTPGVGEGDTIYFGEGSWLTVV.